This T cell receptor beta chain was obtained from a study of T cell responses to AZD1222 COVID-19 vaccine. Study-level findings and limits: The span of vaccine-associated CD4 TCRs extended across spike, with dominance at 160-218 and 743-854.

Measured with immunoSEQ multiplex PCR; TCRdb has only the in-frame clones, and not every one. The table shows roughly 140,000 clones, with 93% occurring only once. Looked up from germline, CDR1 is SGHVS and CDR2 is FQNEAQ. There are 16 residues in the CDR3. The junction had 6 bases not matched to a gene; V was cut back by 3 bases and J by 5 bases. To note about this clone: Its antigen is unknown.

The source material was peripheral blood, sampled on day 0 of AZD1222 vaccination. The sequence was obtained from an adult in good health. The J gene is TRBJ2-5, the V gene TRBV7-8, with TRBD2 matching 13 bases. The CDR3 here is CASSFSTSGRQETQYF. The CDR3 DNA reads TGTGCCAGCAGCTTTTCGACTAGCGGGAGGCAGGAGACCCAGTACTTC.